This T cell receptor beta chain appears in the sequencing data of a study of regulatory T cells in long-lasting Graves disease. At the level of the study: Over-5-year antithyroid drug use with positive TSH receptor antibodies defined persistent Graves' disease in the study. Study-wide points: Persistent cases of Graves' showed reduced TCR diversity relative to newly diagnosed patients. In persistent patients, shared public clonotypes (approximately 3,000) outnumbered those in new patients (966).

As to time point: persistent/refractory GD, antithyroid drugs over 5 years with positive TRAb. Making the TCR library involved RNA that had been extracted from PBMCs. The CDR3 is 16 amino acids. V was trimmed by 0 bases and J by 2 bases, leaving 11 bases between them. Germline CDR1 and CDR2: MNHEY and SMNVEV (reference sequence). This clonotype was seen many times. The antigen is undetermined. CDR3-region Arm-PCR and iRepertoire HTBI primers produced the TCR beta libraries. TCRdb processed the multiplex PCR reads anew with MiXCR; each CDR3 protein has one entry. This table has roughly 490,000 distinct CDR3 sequences, approximately 23% appearing once.

The TCR sequence derives from a female donor with Graves disease. The input for sequencing was peripheral blood mononuclear cells (PBMCs), taken when the disease was refractory, from a patient treated with antithyroid drugs. The chain combines TRBV27 with TRBJ1-5; D is uncertain. The CDR3 here is CASSLSWDVGNQPQHF. CDR3 DNA sequence: TGTGCCAGCAGTTTATCATGGGATGTGGGCAATCAGCCCCAGCATTTT.